Below, 26 T cell receptor beta chains from the same sample are listed, as sequenced in a study of T-cell memory formation after mild COVID-19 (dated by TCRdb to the early 2020s). The receptor library was made with 5' RACE. The instrument given in TCRdb is Illumina NovaSeq 6000. TCRdb took the public reads, trimmed them with fastp at Q25, ran MiXCR for clone calling and kept in-frame beta chains. Under each unique CDR3 protein, matching rows form one entry showing the most common genes and DNA. The sample table holds about 38,000 distinct CDR3 sequences, of which roughly an eighth were seen once. The ten largest clones capture around 30% of the sample. Sequencing used PBMCs or a T cell subset sorted from them (not recorded which). The receptors stem from a man between 18 and 29 years old who had mild COVID-19 (a few samples of this study predate the infection). The sample titles of this study are shuffled in the database, so cell type and time point are left out; the donor was told from shared clones.

This clonotype was counted at least ten times. The CDR3: CASSPSSENTQYF. CDR3 nucleotide sequence: TGTGCCAGTAGTCCCTCTTCGGAAAATACGCAGTATTTT. V usage is TRBV19 and J usage is TRBJ2-3, with no clear D. Germline V lookup: CDR1 LNHDA, CDR2 SQIVND (reference sequence). This CDR3 comprises 13 residues. V was shortened by 5 bases and J by 7 bases, with 13 bases between the two germline ends.

The gene calls are TRBV5-1 and TRBJ2-3; 7 nucleotides agree with TRBD2. The CDR3 covers 15 residues. Germline values: CDR1 SGHRS, CDR2 YFSETQ. Trimming at V came to 1 base and at J to 2 bases, leaving 4 bases not matched to a gene. As DNA, the CDR3 is TGCGCCAGCAGCTTGAGCGGGGTTAACACAGATACGCAGTATTTT. Its translation: CASSLSGVNTDTQYF.

In its sample, this clonotype was seen many times. The chain carries TRBV5-4 and TRBJ2-3, with TRBD2 matching 7 bases. The CDR3 is made up of 17 amino acids. The trim removed 4 bases at V and 5 bases at J, leaving 16 bases unmatched. Germline-derived CDR1 and CDR2 are SGHNT and YYREEE (reference sequence). The chain's CDR3 is CASSPGGTTLPRDTQYF. The CDR3 nucleotides are TGTGCCAGCAGCCCTGGGGGGACTACCCTCCCGAGAGATACGCAGTATTTT.

This clonotype occurred many times. The chain recombines TRBV5-1 with TRBJ2-3; 7 nucleotides agree with TRBD1. Germline V lookup: CDR1 SGHRS, CDR2 YFSETQ. Trimming removed 4 bases from V and 3 bases from J; junction bases left unmatched: 11. CDR3 size: 16 residues. The CDR3 protein is CASSEVRGPITDTQYF. The DNA of the CDR3 is TGCGCCAGCAGCGAAGTAAGGGGGCCTATTACAGATACGCAGTATTTT.

This clonotype was seen repeatedly, ten times or more. The J gene is TRBJ1-2, the V gene TRBV11-2; 7 nucleotides line up with TRBD1. The CDR3 runs 13 residues. Germline V gives CDR1 SGHAT, CDR2 FQNNGV. The ends lost 5 bases at V and 7 bases at J; junction bases unmatched: 7. CDR3 DNA sequence: TGTGCCAGCAGCCCCGCAGGGGGGAGTGGCTACACCTTC. Residues: CASSPAGGSGYTF.

This clonotype has a count of ten or more. The chain joins TRBV10-1 to TRBJ2-3, with 13 bases identical to TRBD2. J was trimmed by 6 bases and V by 1 base; bases with no gene match: 7. Germline-derived CDR1 and CDR2 are WNHNN and SYGVQD (reference sequence). There are 17 residues in the CDR3. CDR3 residues: CASSEFGTSGAFDTQYF. Written as DNA, the CDR3 is TGCGCCAGCAGTGAGTTCGGGACTAGCGGGGCGTTCGATACGCAGTATTTT.

This clonotype appeared many times. This chain joins TRBV21-1 and TRBJ2-7. TRBV21-1 represents a pseudogene. CDR3 length equals 8 residues. The CDR3 DNA follows: TGTGCCAGCAGCAAAGGGTACTTC. This gives the protein CASSKGYF.

The chain carries TRBV28 and TRBJ2-1; 7 nucleotides match TRBD1. The CDR3 consists of 17 residues. CDR1 is MDHEN, CDR2 SYDVKM, per germline. After removal of 5 bases from V and 4 bases from J, the junction contained 14 bases not matched to a gene. The CDR3 spells CASSQSPDRSLYNEQFF. CDR3 nucleotide sequence: TGTGCCAGCAGTCAGTCCCCGGACAGGTCGTTATACAATGAGCAGTTCTTC.

There are a few counts of this clonotype. V gene TRBV14 combines with J gene TRBJ2-7, with D possibly being TRBD1 or TRBD2 (6 bases each). Germline-derived CDR1 and CDR2 are SGHDN and FVKESK. The germline V and J ends were trimmed by 4 bases and 1 base, with 14 bases remaining between them. The CDR3 loop spans 15 amino acids. The chain's CDR3 is CASSPKVGGSYEQYF. Here the CDR3 DNA reads TGTGCCAGCAGCCCCAAGGTAGGGGGGTCCTACGAGCAGTACTTC.

This clonotype was seen repeatedly, ten times or more. The V gene is TRBV12-3 or TRBV12-4, the J gene TRBJ2-5; 7 bases line up with TRBD1. The J segment lost 5 bases and the V segment lost 3 bases, leaving 6 bases of the junction unmatched. The length of the CDR3 is 14 residues. CDR3 residues: CASSFRGLIETQYF. The CDR3 nucleotides read TGTGCCAGCAGTTTTAGGGGGCTGATTGAGACCCAGTACTTC.

The table lists this clonotype with many counts. The rearrangement joins TRBV7-2 to TRBJ2-5; D is possibly TRBD2 (5 bases). V was cut by 1 base and J by 5 bases, with 14 bases left in between. Per the germline V gene, CDR1 is SGHTA and CDR2 is FQGNSA. The CDR3 covers 15 residues. This CDR3 is CASSLDLSRRETQYF. The CDR3 bases are TGTGCCAGCAGCTTAGACTTGTCTAGGAGGGAGACCCAGTACTTC.

This clonotype was observed many times. This chain connects TRBV5-1 to TRBJ2-2; TRBD1 agrees at 8 bases. Germline trimming cut 4 bases from V and 4 bases from J; bases unmatched to any gene: 9. The CDR3 covers 16 residues. Germline lookup yields CDR1 SGHRS and CDR2 YFSETQ. The CDR3 protein is CASSQRQGPLTGELFF. DNA of the CDR3: TGCGCCAGCAGCCAAAGACAGGGGCCCCTCACCGGGGAGCTGTTTTTT.

This clonotype was seen repeatedly, ten times or more. V gene TRBV7-9 combines with J gene TRBJ1-2; a possible D gene is TRBD1 (6 bases). Trimming pared 5 bases from V and 5 bases from J, leaving 21 bases between. The V gene's germline CDR1 is SEHNR and CDR2 FQNEAQ (reference sequence). The length of the CDR3 is 16 residues. For the CDR3, the DNA is TGTGCCAGCAGCGCCACCGGACAGACAACCCAATATGGCTACACCTTC. This encodes CASSATGQTTQYGYTF.

The chain uses TRBV29-1 and TRBJ2-5; 8 bases map to TRBD1. The V and J ends lost 7 bases and 4 bases, in that order; junction bases with no gene match: 5. The CDR3 sequence is 12 residues long. Per the germline V gene, CDR1 is SQVTM and CDR2 is ANQGSEA. CDR3 DNA: TGCAGCGCCAGACAGGGGACAGAGACCCAGTACTTC. It encodes CSARQGTETQYF. Full variable domain (rest looked up from reference TRBV29-1 and TRBJ2-5): SAVISQKPSRDICQRGTSLTIQCQVDSQVTMMFWYRQQPGQSLTLIATANQGSEATYESGFVIDKFPISRPNLTFSTLTVSNMSPEDSSIYLCSARQGTETQYFGPGTRLLVL.

This clonotype showed up many times. The chain links TRBV7-8 to TRBJ2-6, with D possibly TRBD1 on 5 matching bases. The V and J ends lost 2 bases and 0 bases respectively, with 8 bases between them. Germline V lookup: CDR1 SGHVS, CDR2 FQNEAQ. The CDR3 covers 16 residues. The DNA of the CDR3 is TGTGCCAGCAGCTTACAGGGTGTCTCTGGGGCCAACGTCCTGACTTTC. Translated: CASSLQGVSGANVLTF.

V gene TRBV6-6 combines with J gene TRBJ1-5; D call uncertain. The ends were cut back, 11 bases at V and 16 bases at J, with 21 bases in the middle. Germline values: CDR1 MNHNY, CDR2 SVGAGI (reference sequence). This CDR3 is 11 amino acids long. Here the CDR3 reads CAAFSGPARHF. The CDR3 coding sequence is TGTGCCGCTTTCTCCGGGCCAGCCCGACATTTT.

Many counts were recorded for this clonotype. This sequence joins TRBV5-1 and TRBJ1-1; D is unresolved. Germline V CDR1 and CDR2: SGHRS, YFSETQ. This CDR3 region has 13 residues. V shed 3 bases and J shed 1 base, with 7 bases lying between them. This CDR3 is CASSSDGNTEAFF. The CDR3 nucleotides read TGCGCCAGCAGCTCGGACGGGAACACTGAAGCTTTCTTT.

A few counts support this clonotype. The chain links TRBV4-2 to TRBJ2-3; TRBD2 matches at 7 bases. V gave up 1 base and J gave up 0 bases; unmatched junction bases: 4. Germline V gene lookup returns CDR1 LGHNA and CDR2 YNFKEQ. There are 16 residues in the CDR3. CDR3 sequence: CASSQGAGTSTDTQYF. The CDR3 DNA reads as TGTGCCAGCAGCCAAGGAGCGGGGACTAGCACAGATACGCAGTATTTT.

This clonotype was detected many times. This rearrangement joins TRBV9 to TRBJ2-4; 14 bases are shared with TRBD2. The CDR3 consists of 18 residues. In germline, CDR1 is SGDLS, CDR2 YYNGEE. V gave up 3 bases and J gave up 0 bases; unmatched junction bases: 5. Written as DNA, the CDR3 is TGTGCCAGCAGCGCCGGGACTAGCGGGGGATTAGCCAAAAACATTCAGTACTTC. Encoded protein: CASSAGTSGGLAKNIQYF.

This clonotype was seen many times. The CDR3 DNA reads TGCGCCAGCAGCTTGGAGGGACAGGGCTTCTCACCCCTCCACTTT. Encoded protein: CASSLEGQGFSPLHF. The chain employs TRBV5-1 and TRBJ1-6; 9 nucleotides line up with TRBD1. The ends lost 0 bases at V and 10 bases at J; junction bases unmatched: 5. The CDR3 has 15 amino acids. The V gene's germline CDR1 is SGHRS and CDR2 YFSETQ.

This clonotype was recorded many times. The CDR3 region has the DNA TGTGCCAGCGGACTAGCGGGGGCCTCGGCCGGGGAGCTGTTTTTT. Translated: CASGLAGASAGELFF. This chain links TRBV4-2 with TRBJ2-2, with 13 bases identical to TRBD2. CDR3 length: 15 amino acids. Germline V gives CDR1 LGHNA, CDR2 YNFKEQ. J lost 6 bases, V lost 8 bases, and 6 bases had no gene match.

At least ten counts were recorded for this clonotype. The V call is TRBV20-1, the J call TRBJ2-2, with 12 bases lining up with TRBD2. Germline lookup yields CDR1 DFQATT and CDR2 SNEGSKA (reference sequence). Trimming cost V 0 bases and J 2 bases; bases outside gene matches: 7. This CDR3 has 18 amino acids. CDR3 region: CSARDRASGGGNTGELFF. CDR3 sequence (DNA): TGCAGTGCTAGAGATAGAGCTAGCGGGGGGGGAAACACCGGGGAGCTGTTTTTT.

This clonotype was observed at least ten times. V gene TRBV14 combines with J gene TRBJ1-2, with 7 bases aligning to TRBD1. The CDR3 runs to 14 residues. Germline V CDR1 and CDR2: SGHDN, FVKESK. Unmatched junction bases numbered 4, after V lost 4 bases and J lost 2 bases. This CDR3 is CASSPNRGNYGYTF. CDR3 in DNA: TGTGCCAGCAGCCCCAACAGGGGAAACTATGGCTACACCTTC.

This clonotype was found many times. The V call is TRBV28, the J call TRBJ2-5; D might be TRBD1 (6 bases). Trimming removed 5 bases from V and 0 bases from J, with 10 bases in between. Germline assignment: CDR1 MDHEN and CDR2 SYDVKM. The CDR3 is 14 residues long. The CDR3 loop reads CASSETGDQETQYF. As DNA, the CDR3 is TGTGCCAGCAGTGAGACAGGCGACCAAGAGACCCAGTACTTC.

At least ten counts were recorded for this clonotype. The chain recombines TRBV7-9 with TRBJ2-2, with D possibly matching TRBD1 (6 bases). Trimming removed 3 bases at V and 6 bases at J, with 14 bases between. The germline CDR1 and CDR2 sequences are SEHNR and FQNEAQ (reference sequence). The CDR3 is made up of 15 amino acids. The CDR3 spells CASSFPQGKSGELFF. CDR3 nucleotide sequence: TGTGCCAGCAGCTTCCCCCAGGGGAAGTCCGGGGAGCTGTTTTTT. Filled out from reference TRBV7-9 and TRBJ2-2, the complete variable domain reads DTGVSQNPRHKITKRGQNVTFRCDPISEHNRLYWYRQTLGQGPEFLTYFQNEAQLEKSRLLSDRFSAERPKGSFSTLEIQRTEQGDSAMYLCASSFPQGKSGELFFGEGSRLTVL.

The chain carries TRBV5-1 and TRBJ2-1; 8 bases agree with TRBD1. V trimming: 0 bases; J trimming: 6 bases; junction bases outside the gene matches: 5. CDR3 length equals 15 residues. Germline CDR1 and CDR2: SGHRS and YFSETQ. The CDR3 loop reads CASSLEQGARNEQFF. CDR3 DNA sequence: TGCGCCAGCAGCTTGGAGCAGGGGGCGCGCAATGAGCAGTTCTTC.